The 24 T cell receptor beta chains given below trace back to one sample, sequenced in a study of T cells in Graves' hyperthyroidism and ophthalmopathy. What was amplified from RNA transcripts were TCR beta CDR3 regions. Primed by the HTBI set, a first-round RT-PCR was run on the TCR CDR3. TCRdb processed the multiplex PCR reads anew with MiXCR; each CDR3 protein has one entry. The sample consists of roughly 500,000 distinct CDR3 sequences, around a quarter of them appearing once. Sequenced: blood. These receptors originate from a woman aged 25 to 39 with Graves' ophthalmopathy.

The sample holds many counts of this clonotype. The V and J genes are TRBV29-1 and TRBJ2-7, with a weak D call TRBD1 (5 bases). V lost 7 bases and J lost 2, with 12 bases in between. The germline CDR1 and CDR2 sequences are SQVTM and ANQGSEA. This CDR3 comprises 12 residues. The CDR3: CSARQNPYEQYF. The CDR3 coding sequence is TGCAGCGCAAGACAGAATCCCTACGAGCAGTACTTC.

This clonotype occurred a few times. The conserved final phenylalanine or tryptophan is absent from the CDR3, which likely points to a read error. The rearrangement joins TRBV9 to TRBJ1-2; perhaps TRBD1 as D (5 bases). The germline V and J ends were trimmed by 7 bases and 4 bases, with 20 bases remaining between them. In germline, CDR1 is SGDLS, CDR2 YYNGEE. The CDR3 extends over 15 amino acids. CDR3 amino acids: CASRGGVGSTYGYTL. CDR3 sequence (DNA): TGTGCCAGCCGTGGAGGGGTGGGGAGTACCTATGGCTACACCCTC.

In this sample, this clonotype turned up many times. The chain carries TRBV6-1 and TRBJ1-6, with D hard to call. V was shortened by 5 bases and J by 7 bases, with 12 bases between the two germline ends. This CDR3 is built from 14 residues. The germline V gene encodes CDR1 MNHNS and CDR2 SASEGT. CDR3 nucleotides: TGTGCCAGCAGTAGAGAAACACGGAATTCACCCCTCCACTTT. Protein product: CASSRETRNSPLHF.

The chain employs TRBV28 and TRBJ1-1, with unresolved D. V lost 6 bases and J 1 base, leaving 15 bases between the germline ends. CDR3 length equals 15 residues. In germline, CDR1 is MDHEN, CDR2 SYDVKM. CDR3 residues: CASSSHSYRNTEAFF. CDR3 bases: TGTGCCAGCAGCTCCCACAGCTACCGGAACACTGAAGCTTTCTTT.

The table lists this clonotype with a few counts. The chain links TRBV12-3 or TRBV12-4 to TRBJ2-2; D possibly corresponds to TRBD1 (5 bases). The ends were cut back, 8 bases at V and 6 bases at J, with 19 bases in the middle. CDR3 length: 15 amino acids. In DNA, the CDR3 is TGTGCCAGCCGAGACAGATTATTTTTCCCCGGGGAGCTGTTTTTT. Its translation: CASRDRLFFPGELFF.

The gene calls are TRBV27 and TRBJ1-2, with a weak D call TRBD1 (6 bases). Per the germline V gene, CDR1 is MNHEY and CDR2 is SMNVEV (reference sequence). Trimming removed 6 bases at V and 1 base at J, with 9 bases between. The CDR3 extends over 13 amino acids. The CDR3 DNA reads TGTGCCAGCAGACAGGGCCGTAACTATGGCTACACCTTC. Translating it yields CASRQGRNYGYTF.

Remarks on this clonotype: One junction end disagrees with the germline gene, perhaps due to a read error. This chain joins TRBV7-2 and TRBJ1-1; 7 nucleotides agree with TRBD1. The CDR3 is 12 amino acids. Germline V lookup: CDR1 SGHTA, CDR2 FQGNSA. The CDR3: CASSPGGPEASF. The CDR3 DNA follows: TGTGCCAGCAGCCCAGGGGGACCTGAAGCTTCCTTT.

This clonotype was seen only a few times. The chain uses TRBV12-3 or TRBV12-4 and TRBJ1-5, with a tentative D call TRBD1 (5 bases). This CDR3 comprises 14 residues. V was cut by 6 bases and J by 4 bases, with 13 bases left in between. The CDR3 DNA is TGTGCCAGCAGCCAGTGGGACCCAAATCAGCCCCAGCATTTT. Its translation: CASSQWDPNQPQHF.

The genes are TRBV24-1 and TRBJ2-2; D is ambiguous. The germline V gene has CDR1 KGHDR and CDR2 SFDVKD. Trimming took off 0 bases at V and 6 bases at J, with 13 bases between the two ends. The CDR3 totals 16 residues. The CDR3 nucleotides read TGTGCCACCAGTGATTTGTACGGGCCTCGACCCGGGGAGCTGTTTTTT. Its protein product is CATSDLYGPRPGELFF.

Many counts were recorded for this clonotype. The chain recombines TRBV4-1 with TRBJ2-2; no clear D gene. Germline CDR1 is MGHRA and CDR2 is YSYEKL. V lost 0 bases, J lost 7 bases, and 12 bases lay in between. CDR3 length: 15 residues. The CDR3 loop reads CASSQDILSRGELFF. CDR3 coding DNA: TGCGCCAGCAGCCAAGATATCCTGTCCCGCGGGGAGCTGTTTTTT.

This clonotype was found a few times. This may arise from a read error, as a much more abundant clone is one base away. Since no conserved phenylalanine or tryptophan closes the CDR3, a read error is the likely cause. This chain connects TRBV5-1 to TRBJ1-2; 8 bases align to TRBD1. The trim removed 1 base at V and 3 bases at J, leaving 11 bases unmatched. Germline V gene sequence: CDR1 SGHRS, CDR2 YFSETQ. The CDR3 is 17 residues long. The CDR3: CASSLRAGGFGDYGYTV. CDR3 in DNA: TGCGCCAGCAGCTTGAGGGCAGGGGGCTTTGGAGACTATGGCTACACCGTC.

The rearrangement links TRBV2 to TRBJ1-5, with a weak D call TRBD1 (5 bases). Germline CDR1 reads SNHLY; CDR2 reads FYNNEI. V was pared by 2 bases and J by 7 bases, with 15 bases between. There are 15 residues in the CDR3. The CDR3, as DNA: TGTGCCAGCAGTGAATCGGGGGGGGAAAGGCAGCCCCAGCATTTT. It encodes CASSESGGERQPQHF.

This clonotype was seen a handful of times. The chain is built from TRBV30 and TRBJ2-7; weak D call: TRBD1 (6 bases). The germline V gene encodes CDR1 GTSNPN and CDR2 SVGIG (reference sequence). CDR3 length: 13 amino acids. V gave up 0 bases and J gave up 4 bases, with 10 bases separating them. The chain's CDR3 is CAWSVQGTYEQYF. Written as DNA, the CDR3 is TGTGCCTGGAGTGTACAGGGTACTTACGAGCAGTACTTC.

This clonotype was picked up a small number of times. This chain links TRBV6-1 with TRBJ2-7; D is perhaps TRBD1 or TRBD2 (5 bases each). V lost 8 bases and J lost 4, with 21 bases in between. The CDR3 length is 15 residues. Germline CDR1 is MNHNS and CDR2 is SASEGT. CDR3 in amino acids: CASQYRVRGSYEQYF. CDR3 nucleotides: TGTGCCAGCCAATATCGGGTTCGGGGCAGTTACGAGCAGTACTTC.

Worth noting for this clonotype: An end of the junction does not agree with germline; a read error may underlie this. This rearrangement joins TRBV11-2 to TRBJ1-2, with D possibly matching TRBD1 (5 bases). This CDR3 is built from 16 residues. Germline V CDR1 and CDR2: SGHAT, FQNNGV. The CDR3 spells CASSRLDRETTYGYTF. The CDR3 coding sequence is TGTGCCAGCAGCAGGTTAGACAGAGAAACAACCTATGGTTACACCTTC.

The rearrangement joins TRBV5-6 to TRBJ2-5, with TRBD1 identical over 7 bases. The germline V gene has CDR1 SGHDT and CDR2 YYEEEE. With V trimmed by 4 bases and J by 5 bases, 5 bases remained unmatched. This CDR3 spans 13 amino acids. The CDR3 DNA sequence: TGTGCCAGCAGCGCCGGGACAGTGGAGACCCAGTACTTC. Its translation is CASSAGTVETQYF.

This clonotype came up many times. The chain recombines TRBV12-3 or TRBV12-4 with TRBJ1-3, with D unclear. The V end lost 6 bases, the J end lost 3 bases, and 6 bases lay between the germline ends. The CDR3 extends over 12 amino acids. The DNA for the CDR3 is TGTGCCAGCAGGGGCAGTGGAAACACCATATATTTT. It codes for CASRGSGNTIYF.

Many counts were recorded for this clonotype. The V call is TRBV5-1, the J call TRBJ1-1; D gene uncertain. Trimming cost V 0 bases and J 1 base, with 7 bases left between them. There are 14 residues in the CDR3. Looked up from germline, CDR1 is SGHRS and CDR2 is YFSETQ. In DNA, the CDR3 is TGCGCCAGCAGCTTGGATCACTCGAACACTGAAGCTTTCTTT. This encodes CASSLDHSNTEAFF.

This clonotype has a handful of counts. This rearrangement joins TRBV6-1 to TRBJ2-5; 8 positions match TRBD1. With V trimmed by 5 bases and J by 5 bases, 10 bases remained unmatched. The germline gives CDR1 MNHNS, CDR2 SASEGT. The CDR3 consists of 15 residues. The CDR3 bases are TGTGCCAGCAGTCGAAGCGGACAGGGATTTGAGACCCAGTACTTC. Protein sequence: CASSRSGQGFETQYF.

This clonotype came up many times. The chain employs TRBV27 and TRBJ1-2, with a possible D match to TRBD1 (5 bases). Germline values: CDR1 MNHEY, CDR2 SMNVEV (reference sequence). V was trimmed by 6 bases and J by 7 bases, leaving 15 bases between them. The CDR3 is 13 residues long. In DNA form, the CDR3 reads TGTGCCAGCAGGGCAGGGCAGTTGGTTGGCTACACCTTC. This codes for CASRAGQLVGYTF.

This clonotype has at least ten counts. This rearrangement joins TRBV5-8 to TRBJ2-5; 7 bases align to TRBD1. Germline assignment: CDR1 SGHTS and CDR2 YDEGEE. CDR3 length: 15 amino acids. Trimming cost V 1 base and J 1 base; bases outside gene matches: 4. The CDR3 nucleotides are TGTGCCAGCAGCTTGAAGGGACAGTCCCAAGAGACCCAGTACTTC. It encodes CASSLKGQSQETQYF. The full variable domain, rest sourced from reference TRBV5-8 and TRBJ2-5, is EAGVTQSPTHLIKTRGQQATLRCSPISGHTSVYWYQQALGLGLQFLLWYDEGEERNRGNFPPRFSGRQFPNYSSELNVNALELEDSALYLCASSLKGQSQETQYFGPGTRLLVL.

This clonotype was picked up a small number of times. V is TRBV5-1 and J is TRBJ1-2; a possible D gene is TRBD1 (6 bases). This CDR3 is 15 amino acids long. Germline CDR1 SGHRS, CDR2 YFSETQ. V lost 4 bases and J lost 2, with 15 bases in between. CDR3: CASSRDLRGNYGYTF. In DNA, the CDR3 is TGCGCCAGCAGCCGAGACCTCAGGGGCAACTATGGCTACACCTTC.

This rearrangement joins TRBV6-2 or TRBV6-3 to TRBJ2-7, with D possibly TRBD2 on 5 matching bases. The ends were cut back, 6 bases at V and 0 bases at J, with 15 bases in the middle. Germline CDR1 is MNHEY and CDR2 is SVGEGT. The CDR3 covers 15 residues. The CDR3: CASRETTSSSYEQYF. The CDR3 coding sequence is TGTGCCAGCAGGGAGACTACCAGCAGCTCCTACGAGCAGTACTTC.

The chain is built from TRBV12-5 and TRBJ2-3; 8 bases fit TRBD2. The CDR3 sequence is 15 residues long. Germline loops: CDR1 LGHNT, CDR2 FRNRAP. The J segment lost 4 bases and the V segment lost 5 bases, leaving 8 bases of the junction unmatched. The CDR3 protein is CASGHSGEGADTQYF. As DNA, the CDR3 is TGTGCTAGTGGTCATAGCGGGGAGGGCGCAGATACGCAGTATTTT.